This note documents a single TCR beta chain sequence. This specimen belongs to a study of blood T cell repertoires in COVID-19. Study-wide background: Spain, Italy and the United States supplied samples that represented acute and convalescent COVID-19. Sample material is recorded as cDNA or gDNA derived from T cells, B-cell-depleted T cells, or PBMCs.

Per the original methods: Nucleated cell number was recorded as an estimate derived from reference gene primer amplification. Generated by immunoSEQ multiplex PCR, the TCRdb table keeps only in-frame clones and is missing some. V, J and clone size reflect that table, while D and trimming were determined from the DNA. This sample has approximately 58,000 clones, with about 83% found just once. The germline CDR1 and CDR2 sequences are SGHAT and FQNNGV. The CDR3 spans 14 residues. The V and J ends lost 5 bases and 5 bases respectively, with 16 bases between them. The genes are TRBV11-2 and TRBJ2-7; TRBD2 is a possible D gene (6 bases). Sequencing input: peripheral blood. This receptor was taken from a man in his forties with active COVID-19. Here the CDR3 DNA reads TGTGCCAGCAGCCCTCACTTCGGAGGGGACGAGCAGTACTTC. Translated, it gives CASSPHFGGDEQYF.